Listed below are T cell receptor beta chains from one sample, sequenced in a study of blood T cell repertoires in COVID-19. Clones were read by immunoSEQ multiplex PCR, and TCRdb kept only the in-frame ones, dropping some. The table has 55,000 to 65,000 clones, over 75% seen once. Material: peripheral blood. The receptors stem from a man aged 55-75 years with COVID-19, enrolled during active disease. The CDR3 runs from the conserved cysteine through the conserved F or W. D genes are given only for firm matches. Size is stated for part of the rows, as once, few or many counts, or as a class when the clone is expanded.

V	size	D	J	DNA	CDR3
TRBV7-9	-	-	TRBJ1-2	TGTGCCAGCGGCCAGGGGATCGGCTACACCTTC	CASGQGIGYTF
TRBV5-1	-	-	TRBJ2-5	TGCGCCAGCAGCCCCTCCGGAGGGGAGGAGACCCAGTACTTC	CASSPSGGEETQYF
TRBV7-3	-	-	TRBJ2-3	TGTGCCAGCAGCTTAAGGCTGGGCCGGAGCACAGATACGCAGTATTTT	CASSLRLGRSTDTQYF
TRBV6-2/TRBV6-3	-	-	TRBJ1-3	TGTGCCAGCAGCTCAGGGTTCTCTGGAAACACCATATATTTT	CASSSGFSGNTIYF
TRBV5-1	-	-	TRBJ1-5	TGCGCCAGCAGCGAAACAGGGATTGGTCAGCCCCAGCATTTT	CASSETGIGQPQHF
TRBV11-2	few	TRBD1	TRBJ2-7	TGTGCCAGCAGCTTAGTGGGGACAGGGGGCCTCTACGAGCAGTACTTC	CASSLVGTGGLYEQYF
TRBV5-1	once	-	TRBJ2-3	TGCGCCAGCAGCTTGGGGACAGTCAGCACAGATACGCAGTATTTT	CASSLGTVSTDTQYF
TRBV5-1	-	TRBD1	TRBJ2-7	TGCGCCAGCAGCAACCGGGACAGGGGCTACGAGCAGTACTTC	CASSNRDRGYEQYF
TRBV11-1	-	TRBD2	TRBJ2-2	TGTGCCAGCAGCACAGGGACTAGCGGGCATGCCGGGGAGCTGTTTTTT	CASSTGTSGHAGELFF
TRBV7-2	-	TRBD1	TRBJ1-5	TGTGCCAGCAGCTCCCAGGGGGATCGGCCCCAGCATTTT	CASSSQGDRPQHF
TRBV19	-	TRBD1	TRBJ2-6	TGTGCCAGTGGTACGACAGGGTCTGGGGCCAACGTCCTGACTTTC	CASGTTGSGANVLTF
TRBV20-1	once	-	TRBJ1-2	TGCAGTGCTAGTTTTCTCAGCTATGGCTACACCTTC	CSASFLSYGYTF
TRBV7-9	few	-	TRBJ1-5	TGTGCCAGCAGTTCAGGGGTCGGCAATCAGCCCCAGCATTTT	CASSSGVGNQPQHF
TRBV9	-	TRBD2	TRBJ2-3	TGTGCCAGCAGCGTAGACCGCGGGGGGGCCTTAGATACGCAGTATTTT	CASSVDRGGALDTQYF
TRBV3-1/TRBV3-2	-	TRBD1	TRBJ2-7	TGTGCCAGCAGCCCAGCGCCGGGACAGGGGTACGAGCAGTACTTC	CASSPAPGQGYEQYF
TRBV3-1/TRBV3-2	-	TRBD1	TRBJ1-1	TGTGCCAGCAGCCCCACAGACAGGGTCGGGGCTGAAGCTTTCTTT	CASSPTDRVGAEAFF
TRBV7-7	-	-	TRBJ2-2	TGTGCTAGCAGCACGACAGGGAACACCGGGGAGCTGTTTTTT	CASSTTGNTGELFF
TRBV5-1	-	-	TRBJ2-6	TGCGCCAGCAGGACATTCCCGACAGGTTCTGGGGCCAACGTCCTGACTTTC	CASRTFPTGSGANVLTF
TRBV18	-	-	TRBJ2-4	TGTGCCAGCTCTCTCCGGGACACAGCCAAAAACATTCAGTACTTC	CASSLRDTAKNIQYF
TRBV2	once	-	TRBJ1-3	TGTGCCAGCAGTGAAGGGCAGTCTGGAAACACCATATATTTT	CASSEGQSGNTIYF
TRBV9	-	TRBD1	TRBJ2-3	TGTGCCAGCAGCGTATTTGACAGGGGGAGGACAGATACGCAGTATTTT	CASSVFDRGRTDTQYF
TRBV3-1/TRBV3-2	-	-	TRBJ2-2	TGTGCCAGCAAACCGGAGAGTAACACCGGGGAGCTGTTTTTT	CASKPESNTGELFF
TRBV29-1	-	TRBD1	TRBJ2-7	TGCAGCGTGCGGGACAGGACGGCCTACGAGCAGTACTTC	CSVRDRTAYEQYF
TRBV25-1	-	-	TRBJ1-5	TGTGCCAGCAGTGAGCGTCTAACCAATCAGCCCCAGCATTTT	CASSERLTNQPQHF
TRBV15	-	TRBD2	TRBJ2-1	TGTGCCACCAGCAGAGAGGCTAGCGGGAGGCCCAGTGAGCAGTTCTTC	CATSREASGRPSEQFF
TRBV5-6	-	-	TRBJ2-3	TGTGCCAGCAGCTTTTTTACTGACACAGATACGCAGTATTTT	CASSFFTDTDTQYF
TRBV7-3	-	TRBD1	TRBJ1-6	TGTGCCAGCAGCTTCAGGGACAGGGGGCAGAATTCACCCCTCCACTTT	CASSFRDRGQNSPLHF
TRBV9	-	TRBD1	TRBJ2-7	TGTGCCAGCAGCGCAGACAGGGCCCACGAGCAGTACTTC	CASSADRAHEQYF
TRBV10-3	-	-	TRBJ2-7	TGTGCCATCAGTGAGATAGAGGAGCAGTACTTC	CAISEIEEQYF
TRBV11-1	-	TRBD2	TRBJ2-5	TGTGCCAGCAGCTTAGTGACTAGCGGGAGTGAGGAGACCCAGTACTTC	CASSLVTSGSEETQYF
TRBV4-1	-	-	TRBJ2-5	TGCGCCAGCAGCCAAGTGACAGGGACTGGCGAGACCCAGTACTTC	CASSQVTGTGETQYF
TRBV11-3	-	-	TRBJ1-2	TGTGCCAGCAGCTTTCGTGGGATGGGGCTTAACTATGGCTACACCTTC	CASSFRGMGLNYGYTF
TRBV19	-	-	TRBJ2-2	TGTGCCAGTTCAATGTGGGGCGGAGCGAACACCGGGGAGCTGTTTTTT	CASSMWGGANTGELFF
TRBV5-4	-	TRBD1	TRBJ1-1	TGTGCCAGCAGCTTAAGGGGGCTCGGCACTGAAGCTTTCTTT	CASSLRGLGTEAFF
TRBV5-1	few	-	TRBJ1-6	TGCGCCAGCAGCTTGGGCTCCGGAGGGGCAGGGTCACCCCTCCACTTT	CASSLGSGGAGSPLHF
TRBV10-3	-	-	TRBJ1-2	TGTGCCATCAGTGAGGAACGTCGGTATGGCTACACCTTC	CAISEERRYGYTF
TRBV24-1	few	-	TRBJ2-7	TGTGCCACCAGTGCGCAGGGGAGGGGGATCTCCTACGAGCAGTACTTC	CATSAQGRGISYEQYF
TRBV18	-	-	TRBJ1-6	TGTGCCAGCTCACCTGCGACCCGGGGTAATTCACCCCTCCACTTT	CASSPATRGNSPLHF
TRBV4-1	-	TRBD2	TRBJ2-2	TGCGCCAGCAGCCAACCCATAGGGGCCGTAGCGGGGGGGCCCCGGGGCACCGGGGAGCTGTTTTTT	CASSQPIGAVAGGPRGTGELFF
TRBV7-8	-	TRBD1	TRBJ1-6	TGTGCCAGCAGCCGAACGGGACAGGGCAGTTCACCCCTCCACTTT	CASSRTGQGSSPLHF
TRBV10-3	-	TRBD2	TRBJ2-2	TGTGCCATCAGTTTTTTTAGCGGGAGGGCCCAGACCGGGGAGCTGTTTTTT	CAISFFSGRAQTGELFF
TRBV27	-	TRBD1	TRBJ2-2	TGTGCCAGCAGTACCCCGGGACAGGGGACCGGGGAGCTGTTTTTT	CASSTPGQGTGELFF
TRBV6-5	-	-	TRBJ2-5	TGTGCCAGCAGTTACGGGCCCGACCAAGAGACCCAGTACTTC	CASSYGPDQETQYF
TRBV7-3	few	TRBD1	TRBJ1-2	TGTGCCAGCAGCTTAAGACAGGGAGGAGGCTACACCTTC	CASSLRQGGGYTF
TRBV3-1/TRBV3-2	-	-	TRBJ2-1	TGTGCCAGCAGCCTAGACAGTGGAGCCGACTACAATGAGCAGTTCTTC	CASSLDSGADYNEQFF
TRBV14	-	-	TRBJ1-2	TGTGCCAGCAGCCGGACCGGGGAGAGGAACTATGGCTACACCTTC	CASSRTGERNYGYTF